This TCR beta chain came from a study of technical replicates of blood from several donors. Only in-frame clones appear in the TCRdb table, and some are missing; sequencing was by immunoSEQ multiplex PCR. The repertoire has some 70,000 clones, roughly 92% of them found once; the top ten carry approximately 0.39%. The CDR3 spans 14 residues. CDR1 and CDR2 (germline): SGDLS, YYNGEE. Trimming at V came to 2 bases and at J to 2 bases, leaving 2 bases not matched to a gene. The sample consisted of T cells isolated from PBMCs. The rearrangement joins TRBV9 to TRBJ2-5, with TRBD2 matching over 8 bases. This TCR came from a human donor in good health. This chain's CDR3 is CASSVSSGQETQYF. The CDR3 DNA follows: TGTGCCAGCAGCGTCTCTAGCGGGCAAGAGACCCAGTACTTC. The whole variable domain, filled in from reference TRBV9 and TRBJ2-5, reads DSGVTQTPKHLITATGQRVTLRCSPRSGDLSVYWYQQSLDQGLQFLIQYYNGEERAKGNILERFSAQQFPDLHSELNLSSLELGDSALYFCASSVSSGQETQYFGPGTRLLVL.